The present T cell receptor (beta chain) was sequenced within a study of identical twins listed by TCRdb under 2016. For the wider study: To test whether fetal clonotypes persist, this study deep-sequenced TCR alpha and beta repertoires from monozygotic twins, from unrelated adults of various ages, and from cord blood. To rule out contamination, replicate twin experiments were performed at different times with different library preparation protocols. Beyond this particular receptor, the publication reports: Abundant cord blood beta clonotypes had fewer insertions, young adult naive repertoires showed a similar but weaker trend, and memory repertoires showed no such trend. Zero-insertion analyses could be partly confounded by invariant T cells such as MAIT and iNKT, although diverse VJ usage argued against such confounding for most clonotypes. Out-of-frame TCR alpha sequences shared between twins showed an excess of low generation-probability sequences compared with coincidental sharing between unrelated individuals. Excess twin sharing in beta out-of-frame sequences was weaker because fewer shared sequences lowered the signal-to-noise ratio. Conclusions relied on cross-sectional statistical analysis, since the same donors could not be followed over many years. In monozygotic twins, recombination models systematically underestimated out-of-frame TCR alpha sharing, but the models matched the sharing seen between unrelated individuals.

This clonotype was detected only once. It lacks a known antigen. An end of the junction differs from the germline gene, which may be a read error. Its CDR3 holds 14 amino acids, cysteine through phenylalanine. Here the CDR3 DNA is all that survives: 42 bases in frame from base 1. The CDR1 and CDR2 encoded by the germline V gene are SGHDT and YYEEEE. The library was prepared using 5' RACE. Sequencing took place on an Illumina HiSeq 2000. A universal primer binding site was introduced by template switching, and a unique molecular identifier was present in the final cDNA, enabling accurate counting of TCR cDNA molecules. First-strand cDNA for TCR alpha and beta chains was synthesized from specific primers in the conserved constant-segment region. To control for contamination, every cDNA library carried two barcodes: a SMART-Mk sample barcode plus Illumina barcodes. TruSeq adapter sequences, together with Illumina sample barcodes, were added in two successive PCR steps. The TCR alpha and beta cDNA libraries were sequenced on the Illumina HiSeq platform using custom primers. In the authors' own workflow: MiGEC processed the raw reads to extract unique molecular identifiers, while MiXCR was used to determine the CDR3 positions. For each individual, recombination models were inferred using an EM algorithm with the repgenHMM and IGoR tools. The tcR package in R was used for shared clonotype analysis, with sharing normalized by the product of cloneset sizes. Out-of-frame nonproductive sequences were analyzed to study raw recombination free of thymic and clonal selection effects. In-frame beta chains were kept once TCRdb had trimmed the public reads at Q25 with fastp and called clones with MiXCR. Rows with a matching CDR3 protein are joined into one entry that keeps the most common DNA and genes. In this record, the V and J calls reflect TCRdb's handling and not the investigators' own analysis. Recorded for this sample are about 450,000 distinct CDR3 sequences; about 18% of them occurred a single time. The top ten hold approximately 12% of the sample.

Every donor was a healthy Caucasian. The study also sequenced three unrelated non-twin adults: a male aged 18 to 30, a male aged 50 to 60 and a female aged 50 to 60. Miltenyi CD45RO+ enrichment and human naive T-cell isolation kits were used to isolate memory (CD45RO+) and naive T cells from PBMC. The sequence was collected from a man in his forties or fifties in good health. Sequenced: naive T cells sorted from blood. Taken with the paper, the label for cell subset or site translates to: cells isolated with a human naive T-cell isolation kit. The sequence joins TRBV5-6 to TRBJ2-5, with an unclear D gene assignment. The DNA is TGTGCCAGCAGCTTGGGTGGCACAAAAGAGATCCAGTACTTC. It specifies CASSLGGTKEIQYF.